These 6 T cell receptor beta chains originate from one sample sequenced in a study of blood T cell repertoires in COVID-19. Sequencing was performed with immunoSEQ multiplex PCR; in TCRdb, only in-frame clones are kept and a portion is missing. The profile shows approximately 70,000 clones, 82% of them singletons. Sequencing input: peripheral blood. These receptors came from a woman aged 80 or over with acute or convalescent COVID-19.

The chain is built from TRBV6-5 and TRBJ2-7; 9 bases map to TRBD2. Germline trimming cut 6 bases from V and 2 bases from J; bases unmatched to any gene: 8. The CDR3 sequence is 15 residues long. The germline CDR1 and CDR2 sequences are MNHEY and SVGAGI. Written as DNA, the CDR3 is TGTGCCAGCAGCCACGGACTAGCGTATACCTACGAGCAGTACTTC. Encoded protein: CASSHGLAYTYEQYF.

The chain has TRBV6-8 and TRBJ2-2; D perhaps matches TRBD2 (5 bases). There are 15 residues in the CDR3. Germline V lookup: CDR1 MNHGY, CDR2 SAAAGT. The V end lost 7 bases, the J end lost 1 base, and 13 bases lay between the germline ends. Written as DNA, the CDR3 is TGTGCCAGCAAAGAGGGAGTGGGGAACACCGGGGAGCTGTTTTTT. Translated: CASKEGVGNTGELFF.

This clone was found a few times. This chain uses TRBV28 with TRBJ1-1; maybe TRBD1 (5 bases). The CDR3 sequence is 11 residues long. CDR1 and CDR2 (germline): MDHEN, SYDVKM. Trimming cost V 6 bases and J 4 bases, with 6 bases left between them. CDR3 DNA: TGTGCCAGCAGCAGGGTCACTGAAGCTTTCTTT. Amino acids: CASSRVTEAFF.

This clone rates as hyperexpanded. The V gene is TRBV4-3, the J gene TRBJ2-2; tentatively, D is TRBD2 (7 bases). The CDR3 has 17 residues. The V end lost 4 bases, the J end lost 4 bases, and 19 bases lay between the germline ends. Germline CDR1 is LGHNA and CDR2 is YSLEER. The CDR3 reads CASSLVGRGRSTGELFF. The CDR3 region has the DNA TGCGCCAGCAGCCTCGTGGGGAGGGGGAGAAGCACCGGGGAGCTGTTTTTT.

The genes are TRBV5-8 and TRBJ1-1; D is ambiguous. V lost 6 bases to trimming and J lost 0 bases, with 15 bases between them. Germline V gene data show CDR1 as SGHTS and CDR2 as YDEGEE. The CDR3 is made up of 15 amino acids. In DNA, the CDR3 is TGTGCCAGCACTAAAGCACGCGCGTTGAACACTGAAGCTTTCTTT. Encoded protein: CASTKARALNTEAFF. The variable domain in full, with the rest retrieved from reference TRBV5-8 and TRBJ1-1, is EAGVTQSPTHLIKTRGQQATLRCSPISGHTSVYWYQQALGLGLQFLLWYDEGEERNRGNFPPRFSGRQFPNYSSELNVNALELEDSALYLCASTKARALNTEAFFGQGTRLTVV.

The gene calls are TRBV19 and TRBJ2-1; 9 bases match TRBD2. This CDR3 comprises 17 residues. Germline V CDR1 and CDR2: LNHDA, SQIVND (reference sequence). The V segment lost 3 bases and the J segment 4 bases; nucleotides outside the gene matches: 10. The CDR3 sequence: CASSMGLAGNHYNEQFF. The CDR3 DNA follows: TGTGCCAGTAGTATGGGGCTAGCGGGAAACCATTACAATGAGCAGTTCTTC.